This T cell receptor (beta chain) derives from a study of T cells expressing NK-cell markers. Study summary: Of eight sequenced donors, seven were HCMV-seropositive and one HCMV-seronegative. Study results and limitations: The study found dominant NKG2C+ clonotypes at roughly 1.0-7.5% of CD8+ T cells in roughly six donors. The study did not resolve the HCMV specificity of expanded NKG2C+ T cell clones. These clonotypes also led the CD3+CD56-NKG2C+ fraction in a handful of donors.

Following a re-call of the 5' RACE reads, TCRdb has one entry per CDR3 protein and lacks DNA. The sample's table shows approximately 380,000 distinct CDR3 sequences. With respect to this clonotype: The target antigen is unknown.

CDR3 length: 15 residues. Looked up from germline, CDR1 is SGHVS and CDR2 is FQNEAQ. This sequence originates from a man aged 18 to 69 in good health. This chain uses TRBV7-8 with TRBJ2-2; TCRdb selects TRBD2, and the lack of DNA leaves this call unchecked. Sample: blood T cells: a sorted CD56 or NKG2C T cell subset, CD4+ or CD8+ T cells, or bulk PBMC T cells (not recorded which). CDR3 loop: CASSWEGLNTGELFF. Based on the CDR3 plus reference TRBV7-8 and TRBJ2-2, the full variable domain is GAGVSQSPRYKVAKRGQDVALRCDPISGHVSLFWYQQALGQGPEFLTYFQNEAQLDKSGLPSDRFFAERPEGSVSTLKIQRTQQEDSAVYLCASSWEGLNTGELFFGEGSRLTVL.